This entry lists 21 T cell receptor beta chains sequenced from one sample in a study of T cells expressing NK-cell markers. Reprocessing the 5' RACE reads, TCRdb reports a single entry for every CDR3 protein and omits DNA. With 400,000 to 550,000 distinct CDR3 sequences in the sample, the ten largest clones hold 6% to 8%. What was sequenced was blood T cells: a sorted CD56 or NKG2C T cell subset, CD4+ or CD8+ T cells, or bulk PBMC T cells (not recorded which). These receptors were collected from a woman between 18 and 70 years old in good health.

This chain connects TRBV19 to TRBJ1-5. Germline loops: CDR1 LNHDA, CDR2 SQIVND (reference sequence). The CDR3 runs to 14 residues. The CDR3 sequence: CASNSGYSNQPQHF.

The chain employs TRBV19 and TRBJ2-1. Germline CDR1 is LNHDA and CDR2 is SQIVND (reference sequence). The CDR3 length is 11 residues. The CDR3: CASSHLSQQFF.

This chain links TRBV4-3 with TRBJ2-1; TCRdb gives TRBD1 as the D gene, but with no DNA this cannot be confirmed. The CDR3 loop spans 15 amino acids. Germline CDR1 LGHNA, CDR2 YSLEER. This chain's CDR3 is CASSPRDHARDEQFF.

The rearrangement uses TRBV5-1 and TRBJ2-2. The CDR3 has 15 amino acids. Germline assignment: CDR1 SGHRS and CDR2 YFSETQ. The CDR3: CASSLVKVNTGELFF.

The J gene is TRBJ2-5, the V gene TRBV7-6; as DNA is missing, the TRBD1 call by TCRdb cannot be tested. The CDR3 is made up of 13 amino acids. Germline loops: CDR1 SGHVS, CDR2 FNYEAQ. The CDR3 reads CASSLQGYVTQYF.

The V gene is TRBV6-1, the J gene TRBJ1-5; the D call from TCRdb, TRBD1, cannot be confirmed without DNA. The CDR3 has 17 amino acids. Germline V gene lookup returns CDR1 MNHNS and CDR2 SASEGT. The CDR3 loop is CASRAPGQMYSNQPQHF.

The chain recombines TRBV6-5 with TRBJ1-4; TCRdb's D call, TRBD1, is unchecked because there is no DNA. The germline V gene has CDR1 MNHEY and CDR2 SVGAGI. CDR3 length equals 16 residues. This CDR3 reads CASSYAQGRANEKLFF.

This sequence joins TRBV20-1 and TRBJ1-6; TCRdb calls TRBD1, which cannot be checked without DNA. The CDR3 covers 17 residues. Germline loops: CDR1 DFQATT, CDR2 SNEGSKA (reference sequence). The CDR3 is CSARETGLWYYNSPLHF.

V and J are TRBV6-6 and TRBJ2-3; TCRdb's assignment of TRBD1 cannot be checked, as there is no DNA. Germline lookup yields CDR1 MNHNY and CDR2 SVGAGI (reference sequence). The CDR3 totals 13 residues. CDR3 region: CASTELWADTQYF.

The rearrangement uses TRBV29-1 and TRBJ1-4. The germline gives CDR1 SQVTM, CDR2 ANQGSEA. The CDR3 runs 13 residues. Here the CDR3 reads CSVEGRGSEKLFF.

The chain employs TRBV2 and TRBJ2-3; the TCRdb D gene call, TRBD1, has no DNA to confirm it. CDR3 length: 13 residues. Germline V gene lookup returns CDR1 SNHLY and CDR2 FYNNEI. CDR3 region: CASRERGGDTQYF.

The chain carries TRBV12-3 or TRBV12-4 and TRBJ2-1; TCRdb returns TRBD1, unconfirmable since there is no DNA. CDR3 length equals 14 residues. The CDR3 spells CASGRRAPIGEQFF.

The CDR3 sequence is CASSLRGAVNEQFF. This chain links TRBV12-3 or TRBV12-4 with TRBJ2-1; TCRdb designates TRBD1, a call that cannot be tested without DNA. CDR3 length equals 14 residues.

The J gene is TRBJ1-6, the V gene TRBV7-9. CDR3 length equals 16 residues. Germline V gene lookup returns CDR1 SEHNR and CDR2 FQNEAQ (reference sequence). The CDR3: CASSKRWGQHNSPLHF.

The chain recombines TRBV4-2 with TRBJ2-1; TCRdb lists TRBD2, though no DNA is available to test this call. Per germline, CDR1 LGHNA and CDR2 YNFKEQ. CDR3 length: 16 residues. The CDR3 here is CASSQEPAGIYNEQFF.

The chain employs TRBV4-3 and TRBJ2-1; with no DNA, the TCRdb D assignment of TRBD2 cannot be verified. The CDR3 is made up of 17 amino acids. Germline CDR1 reads LGHNA; CDR2 reads YSLEER. The CDR3 protein is CASSPLPAGGASSEQFF.

V usage is TRBV7-7 and J usage is TRBJ2-2. CDR3 size: 13 residues. Per germline, CDR1 SSHAT and CDR2 FNYEAQ (reference sequence). CDR3 protein: CASSAAGTGELFF.

The chain has TRBV11-2 and TRBJ2-1. The length of the CDR3 is 16 residues. CDR1 is SGHAT, CDR2 FQNNGV, per germline. The CDR3 region is CASSRSSGGQSNEQFF.

The V gene is TRBV7-9, the J gene TRBJ2-7. The CDR3 covers 13 residues. In germline, CDR1 is SEHNR, CDR2 FQNEAQ (reference sequence). CDR3 loop: CASSLVRSHEQYF.

Here the CDR3 reads CASSTLRDWEETQYF. This chain connects TRBV19 to TRBJ2-5; the TCRdb D gene call, TRBD1, has no DNA to confirm it. Germline assignment: CDR1 LNHDA and CDR2 SQIVND (reference sequence). This CDR3 spans 15 amino acids. The variable domain in full, completed from reference TRBV19 and TRBJ2-5, reads DGGITQSPKYLFRKEGQNVTLSCEQNLNHDAMYWYRQDPGQGLRLIYYSQIVNDFQKGDIAEGYSVSREKKESFPLTVTSAQKNPTAFYLCASSTLRDWEETQYFGPGTRLLVL.

This chain links TRBV3-1 with TRBJ2-1. From germline, CDR1 is LGHDT and CDR2 YNNKEL (reference sequence). CDR3 length equals 12 residues. The CDR3 here is CASSPSDNEQFF.